The source of this TCR beta chain is a study of cytotoxic CD8 clonotypes in ibrutinib-treated CLL (dated by TCRdb to the early 2020s). Regarding the study in general: The cohort was composed of under 12 relapsed/refractory and about 15 treatment-naive patients; IGHV unmutated status was identified in some 17 patients. Cryopreserved peripheral blood mononuclear cells were obtained prior to treatment, at the time of response, and at either disease progression or sustained remission. Samples at response were collected after a median of approximately twelve months of treatment, with a range of roughly 6 to 40 months. Longitudinal samples were available for about 30% of the roughly 86 trial participants. All remission and progressive disease samples were collected while patients were still receiving ibrutinib. Samples averaged about 260,000 productive templates and about 94,000 productive rearrangements. Partial responses were observed in approximately 24 patients and complete responses in 2; after a median follow-up of roughly 62 months, remission was maintained in 14 patients and progression was observed in roughly 12. What the research found in general, with its limitations: At baseline, clonality was higher than in age-matched healthy donors and showed a strong correlation with circulating CD8+ T-cell counts. Public clonotypes were rare and either shrank or stayed stable during treatment, and the rise in clonality at ibrutinib response reflected expansion of private clonotypes. Sampling times were not matched between sustained-remission and progressing patients, and lymph node repertoires were not studied. An increase in clonality was observed at ibrutinib response, with clonality remaining stable during sustained remission and falling back toward baseline at progression.

Details on this clone: Its antigen remains unidentified. Base qualities were left out, and no much larger clone turns up one base away.

A MiSeq instrument was used for deep resolution sequencing, which targeted depths ranging from 1 in 1 million up to 1 in 200,000 T cells, with coverage averaging 10x for each clonotype. The immunoSEQ hsTCRB Kit was used to generate the TCR beta libraries. The study's processing was this. ImmunoSEQ Data Assistant and ImmunoSEQ Analyzer were used for data analysis, and V, D and J genes were assigned according to IMGT definitions. Clonality, with values ranging from 0 to 1, was calculated as one minus the normalized Shannon entropy of productive rearrangement frequencies. Only overrepresented clonotypes making up at least 0.05% of each patient's repertoire were included in the public clonotype analysis. Roughly 12 age-matched healthy donor repertoires from immuneACCESS were used as controls for clonality. TCRdb re-hosts the immuneACCESS table, in-frame sequences only. Its copies lack some clones; in the studies checked, an unresolved V gene accounts for under half of them, and the cause for the rest is not known. The V and J calls and clone size are taken from that table; D and trimming were inferred from the DNA. A total of about 70,000 clones appear in this sample, about nine tenths of them only once. The ten largest make up around 3.3% of the sample.

The V and J ends are trimmed by 2 bases and 0 bases, leaving 11 bases between them. The CDR1 and CDR2 encoded by the germline V gene are SGHTA and FQGTGA. The CDR3 sequence holds 16 residues, the cysteine and phenylalanine included. The entry retains the CDR3 DNA only, 48 bases that are in frame from base 1. Per the publication, the time point label means: about a year on ibrutinib. For TCR beta library preparation, about 2 micrograms of genomic DNA was extracted from cryopreserved PBMCs. High-throughput TCR beta sequencing was performed on longitudinal blood samples from CLL patients receiving ibrutinib monotherapy. Patients were enrolled in a phase 2 open-label single-center ibrutinib monotherapy trial.

The receptor was isolated from a human donor with chronic lymphocytic leukemia. The chain couples TRBV7-3 to TRBJ2-1, and TRBD2 may be the D gene, going by 6 matching bases. Sequenced material: PBMCs, taken after 12 months of ibrutinib treatment. The DNA sequence is TGTGCCAGCAGCTTAGGAGGGTCGAGCTCCTACAATGAGCAGTTCTTC. This yields the protein CASSLGGSSSYNEQFF.